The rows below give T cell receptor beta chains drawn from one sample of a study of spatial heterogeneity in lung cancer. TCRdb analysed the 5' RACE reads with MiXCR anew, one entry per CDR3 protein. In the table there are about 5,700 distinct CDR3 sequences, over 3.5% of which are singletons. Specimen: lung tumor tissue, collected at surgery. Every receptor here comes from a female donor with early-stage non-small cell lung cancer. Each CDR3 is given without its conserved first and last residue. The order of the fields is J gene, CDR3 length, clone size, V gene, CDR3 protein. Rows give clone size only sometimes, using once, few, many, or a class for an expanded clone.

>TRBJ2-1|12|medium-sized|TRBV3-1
ASSLPGQDNEQF
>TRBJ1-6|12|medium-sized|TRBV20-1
SAREHLGNSPLH
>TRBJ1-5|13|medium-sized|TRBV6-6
ASSYSRTDNQPQH
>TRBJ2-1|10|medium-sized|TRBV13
ASSYPPGEQF
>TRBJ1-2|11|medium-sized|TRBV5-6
ASSLLDDYGYT
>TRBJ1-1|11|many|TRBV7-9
ASSLGQVPEAF
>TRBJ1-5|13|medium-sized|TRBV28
ASSLAGQGHQPQH
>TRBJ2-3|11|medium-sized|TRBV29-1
SVGTPSTDTQY
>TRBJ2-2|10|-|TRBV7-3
ASSLTQGELF
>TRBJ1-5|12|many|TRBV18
ASSPRGDGGPQH
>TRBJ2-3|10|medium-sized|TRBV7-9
ASSSLSNTQY
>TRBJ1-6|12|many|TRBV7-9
ASSFGQGGSPLH
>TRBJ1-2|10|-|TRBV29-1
SVSRGLYGYT
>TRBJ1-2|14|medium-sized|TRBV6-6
ASSQLTGKFSYGYT
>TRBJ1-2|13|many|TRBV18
ASSPPGTENYGYT
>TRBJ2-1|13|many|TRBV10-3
AISSAGGWDNEQF
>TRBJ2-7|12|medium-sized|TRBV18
ASSPRPGPYEQY
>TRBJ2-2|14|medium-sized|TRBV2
ASSDLDGTNTGELF
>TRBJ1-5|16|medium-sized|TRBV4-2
ASSQEPAEGGSNQPQH
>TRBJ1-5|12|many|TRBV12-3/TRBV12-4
ASSLGDSYQPQH
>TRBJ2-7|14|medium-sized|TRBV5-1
ASSSASGRATYRPY
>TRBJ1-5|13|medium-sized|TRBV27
ASSSGAGSNQPQH
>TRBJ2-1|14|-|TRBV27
ASSLSPSLGGNEQF
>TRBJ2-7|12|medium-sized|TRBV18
ASSPGRQGDEQY
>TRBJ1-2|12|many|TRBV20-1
SAITEADYSGYT
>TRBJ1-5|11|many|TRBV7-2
ASSNGRYQPQH
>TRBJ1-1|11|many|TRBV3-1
ASSQVQGRKAF
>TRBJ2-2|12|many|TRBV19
ASTGQVDTGELF
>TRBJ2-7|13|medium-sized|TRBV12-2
ASEIAHNYSYEQY
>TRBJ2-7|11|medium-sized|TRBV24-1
ATSRTSGNEQY
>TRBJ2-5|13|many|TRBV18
ASSPGLAEEETQY
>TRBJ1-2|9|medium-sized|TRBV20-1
SAGEYYGYT
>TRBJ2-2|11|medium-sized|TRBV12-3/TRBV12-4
ASSDRPTGELF
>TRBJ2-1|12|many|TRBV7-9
ASLELPFYNEQF
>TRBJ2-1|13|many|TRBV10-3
AISEGGAAYNEQF
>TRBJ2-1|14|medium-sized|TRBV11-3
ASSSPTSGRHNEQF
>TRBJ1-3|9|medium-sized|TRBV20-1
SALTGNTIY
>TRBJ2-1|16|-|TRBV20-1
SARDTTGTSGRANEQF
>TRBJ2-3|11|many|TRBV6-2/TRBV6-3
ASSRDSTDTQY
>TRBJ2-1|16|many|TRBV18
ASSPSMRTSGTDNEQF
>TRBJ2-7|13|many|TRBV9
ASSAGGLAGYEQY
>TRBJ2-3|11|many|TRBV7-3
ASGTGNTDTQY
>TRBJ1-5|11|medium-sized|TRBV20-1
SATGGGHQPQH
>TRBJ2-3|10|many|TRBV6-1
ASSEFTDTQY
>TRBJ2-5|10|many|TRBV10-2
ASSTTGGTQY
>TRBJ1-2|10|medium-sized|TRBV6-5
ASSPQGYGYT
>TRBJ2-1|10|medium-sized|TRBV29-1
SVEDRWNEQF
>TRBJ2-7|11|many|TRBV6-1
ASAAGDAYEQY
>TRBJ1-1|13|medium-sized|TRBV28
ASSSPTGGNTEAF
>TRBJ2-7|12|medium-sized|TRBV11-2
ASSPIAGGYEQY
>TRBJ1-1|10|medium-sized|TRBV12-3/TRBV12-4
ASSPGGTEAF
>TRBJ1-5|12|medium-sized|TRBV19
ASKPGTANQPQH
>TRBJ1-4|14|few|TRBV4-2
ASSPPTVATNEKLF
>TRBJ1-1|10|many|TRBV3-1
ASSQATGKAF
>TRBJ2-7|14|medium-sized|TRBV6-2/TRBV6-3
ASSFGRTGGIGEQY
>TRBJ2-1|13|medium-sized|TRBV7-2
ASSLGGGERDEQF
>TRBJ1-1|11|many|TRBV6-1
ASSGLRGTEAF